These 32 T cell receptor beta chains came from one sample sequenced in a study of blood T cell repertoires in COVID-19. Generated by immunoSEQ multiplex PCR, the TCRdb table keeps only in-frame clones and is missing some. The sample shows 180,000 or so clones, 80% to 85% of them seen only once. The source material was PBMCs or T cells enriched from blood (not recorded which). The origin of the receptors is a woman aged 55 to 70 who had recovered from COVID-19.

CDR3 coding DNA: TGTGCCAGCAGCTTGGCCAGGGCTTTCGGGACCCAGTACTTC. This translates into CASSLARAFGTQYF. This chain links TRBV7-9 with TRBJ2-5; TRBD1 is a possible D gene (5 bases). V was clipped by 3 bases and J by 7 bases, with 15 bases between them. The CDR3 sequence is 14 residues long. From germline, CDR1 is SEHNR and CDR2 FQNEAQ (reference sequence).

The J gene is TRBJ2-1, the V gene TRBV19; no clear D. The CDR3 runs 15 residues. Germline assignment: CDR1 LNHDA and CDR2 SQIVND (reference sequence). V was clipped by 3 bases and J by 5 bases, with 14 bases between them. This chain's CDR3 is CASSIRRLNDNEQFF. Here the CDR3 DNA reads TGTGCCAGTAGTATCCGGCGGCTGAATGACAATGAGCAGTTCTTC. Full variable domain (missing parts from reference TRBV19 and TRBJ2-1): DGGITQSPKYLFRKEGQNVTLSCEQNLNHDAMYWYRQDPGQGLRLIYYSQIVNDFQKGDIAEGYSVSREKKESFPLTVTSAQKNPTAFYLCASSIRRLNDNEQFFGPGTRLTVL.

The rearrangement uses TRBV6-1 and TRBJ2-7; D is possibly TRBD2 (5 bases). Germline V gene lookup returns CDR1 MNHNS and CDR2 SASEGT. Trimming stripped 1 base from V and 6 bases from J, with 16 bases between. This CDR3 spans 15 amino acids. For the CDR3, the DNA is TGTGCCAGCAGTGAAGGTACAGTGGAGGTTCGCGAGCAGTACTTC. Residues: CASSEGTVEVREQYF.

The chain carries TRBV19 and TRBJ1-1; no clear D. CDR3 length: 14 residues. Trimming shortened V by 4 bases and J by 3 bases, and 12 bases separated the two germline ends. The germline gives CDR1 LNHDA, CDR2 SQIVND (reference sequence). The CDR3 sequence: CASSTTFGDTEAFF. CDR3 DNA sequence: TGTGCCAGTAGTACCACTTTCGGGGACACTGAAGCTTTCTTT.

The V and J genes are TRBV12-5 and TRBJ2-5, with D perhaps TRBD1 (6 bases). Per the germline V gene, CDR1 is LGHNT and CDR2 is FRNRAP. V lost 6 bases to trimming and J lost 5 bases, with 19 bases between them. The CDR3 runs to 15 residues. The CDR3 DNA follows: TGTGCTAGTGGGGCCGGGACACACACCTGGGAGACCCAGTACTTC. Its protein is CASGAGTHTWETQYF. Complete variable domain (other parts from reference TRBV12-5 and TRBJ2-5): DARVTQTPRHKVTEMGQEVTMRCQPILGHNTVFWYRQTMMQGLELLAYFRNRAPLDDSGMPKDRFSAEMPDATLATLKIQPSEPRDSAVYFCASGAGTHTWETQYFGPGTRLLVL.

For the CDR3, the DNA is TGCAGCGTTGACAGGGTGTGGAATGAGCAGTTCTTC. This translates into CSVDRVWNEQFF. This chain links TRBV29-1 with TRBJ2-1; perhaps TRBD1 as D (5 bases). Trimming pared 3 bases from V and 7 bases from J, leaving 10 bases between. The germline V gene encodes CDR1 SQVTM and CDR2 ANQGSEA. The CDR3 loop spans 12 amino acids.

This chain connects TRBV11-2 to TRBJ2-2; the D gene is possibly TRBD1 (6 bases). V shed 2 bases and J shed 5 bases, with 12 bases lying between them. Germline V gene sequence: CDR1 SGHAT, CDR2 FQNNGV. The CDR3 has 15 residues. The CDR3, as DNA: TGTGCCAGCAGCTTACCAGGGGCAGGGACCGGGGAGCTGTTTTTT. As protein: CASSLPGAGTGELFF.

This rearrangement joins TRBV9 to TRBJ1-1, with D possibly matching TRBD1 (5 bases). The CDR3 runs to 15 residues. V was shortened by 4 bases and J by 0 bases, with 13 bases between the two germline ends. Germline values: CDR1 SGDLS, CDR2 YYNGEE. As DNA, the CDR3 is TGTGCCAGCAGCCTAGGGGCAGGGATGAACACTGAAGCTTTCTTT. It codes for CASSLGAGMNTEAFF. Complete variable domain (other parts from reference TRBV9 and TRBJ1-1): DSGVTQTPKHLITATGQRVTLRCSPRSGDLSVYWYQQSLDQGLQFLIQYYNGEERAKGNILERFSAQQFPDLHSELNLSSLELGDSALYFCASSLGAGMNTEAFFGQGTRLTVV.

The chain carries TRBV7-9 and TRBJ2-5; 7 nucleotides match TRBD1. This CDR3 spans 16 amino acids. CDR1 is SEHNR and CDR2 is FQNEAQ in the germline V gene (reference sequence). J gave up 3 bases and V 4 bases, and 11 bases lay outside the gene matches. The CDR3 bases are TGTGCCAGCAGCTCCTGGGACAGAGTACTCGAAGAGACCCAGTACTTC. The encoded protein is CASSSWDRVLEETQYF.

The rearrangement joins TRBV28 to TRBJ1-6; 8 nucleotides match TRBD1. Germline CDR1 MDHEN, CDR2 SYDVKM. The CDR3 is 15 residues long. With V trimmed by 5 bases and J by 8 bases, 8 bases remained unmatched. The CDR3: CASSTQGAGDSPLHF. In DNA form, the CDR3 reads TGTGCCAGCAGTACCCAGGGGGCTGGGGATTCACCCCTCCACTTT.

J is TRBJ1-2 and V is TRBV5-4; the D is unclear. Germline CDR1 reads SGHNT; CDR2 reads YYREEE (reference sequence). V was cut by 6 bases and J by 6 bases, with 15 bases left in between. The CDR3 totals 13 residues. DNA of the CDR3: TGTGCCAGCACCCTTCAGAATACCAATGGCTACACCTTC. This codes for CASTLQNTNGYTF.

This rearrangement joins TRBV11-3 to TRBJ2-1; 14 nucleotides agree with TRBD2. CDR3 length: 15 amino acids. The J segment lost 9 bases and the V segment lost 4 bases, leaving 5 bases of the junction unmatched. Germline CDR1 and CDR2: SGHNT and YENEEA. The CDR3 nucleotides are TGTGCCAGCAGCTCACCGGGACTAGCGGGAGTTGAGCAGTTCTTC. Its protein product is CASSSPGLAGVEQFF.

In DNA form, the CDR3 reads TGTGCCAGCAGCGTAGCACCAGGTCGCTCTGGAAACACCATATATTTT. Protein sequence: CASSVAPGRSGNTIYF. The gene calls are TRBV9 and TRBJ1-3, with D unclear. Trimming removed 0 bases at V and 0 bases at J, with 10 bases between. The CDR3 loop spans 16 amino acids. In germline, CDR1 is SGDLS, CDR2 YYNGEE.

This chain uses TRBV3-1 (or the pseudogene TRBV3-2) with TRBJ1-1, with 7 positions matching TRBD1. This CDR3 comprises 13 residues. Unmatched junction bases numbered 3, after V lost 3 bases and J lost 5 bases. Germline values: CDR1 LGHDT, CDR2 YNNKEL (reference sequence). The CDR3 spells CASSQTGRTEAFF. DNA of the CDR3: TGTGCCAGCAGCCAGACAGGGAGGACTGAAGCTTTCTTT.

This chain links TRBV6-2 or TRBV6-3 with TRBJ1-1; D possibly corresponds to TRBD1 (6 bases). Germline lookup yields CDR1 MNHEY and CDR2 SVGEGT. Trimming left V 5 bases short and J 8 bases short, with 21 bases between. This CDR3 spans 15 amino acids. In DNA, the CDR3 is TGTGCCAGCAGTCGCGATCCCCGTAATGACAGGGAAGCTTTCTTT. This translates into CASSRDPRNDREAFF.

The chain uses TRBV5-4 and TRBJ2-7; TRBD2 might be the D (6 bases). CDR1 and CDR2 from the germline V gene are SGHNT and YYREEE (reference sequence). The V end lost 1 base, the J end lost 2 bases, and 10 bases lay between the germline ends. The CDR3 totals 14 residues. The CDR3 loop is CASSLSTGAYEQYF. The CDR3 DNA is TGTGCCAGCAGCTTGTCGACGGGGGCCTACGAGCAGTACTTC.

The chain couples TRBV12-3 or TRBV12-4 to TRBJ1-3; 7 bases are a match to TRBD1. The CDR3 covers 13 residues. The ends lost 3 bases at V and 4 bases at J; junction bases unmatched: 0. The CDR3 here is CASSLTGGNTIYF. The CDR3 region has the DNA TGTGCCAGCAGTTTGACAGGGGGAAACACCATATATTTT.

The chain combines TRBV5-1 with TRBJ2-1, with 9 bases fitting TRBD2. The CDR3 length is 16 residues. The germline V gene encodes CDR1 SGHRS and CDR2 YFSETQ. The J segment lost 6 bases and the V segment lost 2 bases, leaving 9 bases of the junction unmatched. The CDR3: CASSLASAGGINEQFF. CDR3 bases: TGCGCCAGCAGCTTAGCCTCTGCGGGGGGGATCAATGAGCAGTTCTTC. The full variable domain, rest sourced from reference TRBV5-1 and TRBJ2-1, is KAGVTQTPRYLIKTRGQQVTLSCSPISGHRSVSWYQQTPGQGLQFLFEYFSETQRNKGNFPGRFSGRQFSNSRSEMNVSTLELGDSALYLCASSLASAGGINEQFFGPGTRLTVL.

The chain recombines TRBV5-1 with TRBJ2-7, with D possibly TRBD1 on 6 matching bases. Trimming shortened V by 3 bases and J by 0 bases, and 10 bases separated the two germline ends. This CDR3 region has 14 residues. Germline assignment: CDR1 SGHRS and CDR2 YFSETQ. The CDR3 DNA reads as TGCGCCAGCAGCTCGACAGGAAACTCCTACGAGCAGTACTTC. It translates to CASSSTGNSYEQYF.

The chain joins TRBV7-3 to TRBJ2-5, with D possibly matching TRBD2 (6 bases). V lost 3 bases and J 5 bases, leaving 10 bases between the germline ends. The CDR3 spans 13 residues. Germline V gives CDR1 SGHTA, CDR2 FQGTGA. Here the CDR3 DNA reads TGTGCCAGCAGCTTTGGGGGAGGTGAGACCCAGTACTTC. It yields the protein CASSFGGGETQYF.

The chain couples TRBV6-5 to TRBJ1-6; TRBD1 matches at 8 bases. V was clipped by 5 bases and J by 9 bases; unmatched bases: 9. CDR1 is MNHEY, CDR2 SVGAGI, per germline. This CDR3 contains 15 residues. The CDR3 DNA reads TGTGCCAGCAGTCGCGGGACAGGTGCTAGTTCACCCCTCCACTTT. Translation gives CASSRGTGASSPLHF.

The CDR3: CASSERVSGSASYEQYF. CDR3 coding DNA: TGTGCCAGCAGTGAACGGGTTAGCGGGAGTGCATCCTACGAGCAGTACTTC. The chain combines TRBV6-1 with TRBJ2-7; 9 bases align to TRBD2. CDR3 length: 17 amino acids. After removal of 2 bases from V and 1 base from J, the junction contained 9 bases not matched to a gene. The germline V gene encodes CDR1 MNHNS and CDR2 SASEGT.

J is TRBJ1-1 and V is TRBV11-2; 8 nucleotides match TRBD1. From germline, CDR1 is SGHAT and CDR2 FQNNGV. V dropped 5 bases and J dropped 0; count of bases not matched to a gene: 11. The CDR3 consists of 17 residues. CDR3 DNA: TGTGCCAGCAGCCCGACAGGGGTGCGGGGCTTGAACACTGAAGCTTTCTTT. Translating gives CASSPTGVRGLNTEAFF.

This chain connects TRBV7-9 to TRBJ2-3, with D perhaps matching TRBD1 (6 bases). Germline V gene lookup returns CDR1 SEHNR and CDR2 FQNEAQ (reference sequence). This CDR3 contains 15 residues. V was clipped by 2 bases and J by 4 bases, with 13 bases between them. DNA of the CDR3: TGTGCCAGCAGCTTACTCATAGAGGGGGCAGATACGCAGTATTTT. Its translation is CASSLLIEGADTQYF.

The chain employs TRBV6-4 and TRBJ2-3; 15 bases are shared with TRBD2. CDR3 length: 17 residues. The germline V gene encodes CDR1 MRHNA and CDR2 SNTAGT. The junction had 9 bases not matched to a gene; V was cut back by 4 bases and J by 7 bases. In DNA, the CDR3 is TGTGCCAGCAGTGGTACCGGGACTAGCGGGAGGATGAATACGCAGTATTTT. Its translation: CASSGTGTSGRMNTQYF.

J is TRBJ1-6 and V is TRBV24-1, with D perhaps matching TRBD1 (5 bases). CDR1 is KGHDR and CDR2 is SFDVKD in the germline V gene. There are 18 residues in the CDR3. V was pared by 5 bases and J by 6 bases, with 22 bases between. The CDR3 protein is CATSGSGKGDPSNSPLHF. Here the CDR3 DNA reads TGTGCCACCAGTGGGTCAGGGAAAGGTGACCCCTCTAATTCACCCCTCCACTTT.

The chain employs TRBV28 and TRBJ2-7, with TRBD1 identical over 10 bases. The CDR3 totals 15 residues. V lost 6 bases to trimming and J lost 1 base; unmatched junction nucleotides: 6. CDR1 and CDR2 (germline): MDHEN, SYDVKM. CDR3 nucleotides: TGTGCCAGCAGGGGGACAGGGGCCGCGTCCTACGAGCAGTACTTC. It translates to CASRGTGAASYEQYF.

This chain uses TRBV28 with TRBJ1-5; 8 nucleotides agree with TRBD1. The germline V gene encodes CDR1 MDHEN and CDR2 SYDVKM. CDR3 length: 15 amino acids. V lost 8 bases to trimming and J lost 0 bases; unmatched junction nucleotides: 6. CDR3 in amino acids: CASCGQGHSNQPQHF. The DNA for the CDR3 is TGTGCCAGCTGTGGACAGGGACATAGCAATCAGCCCCAGCATTTT.

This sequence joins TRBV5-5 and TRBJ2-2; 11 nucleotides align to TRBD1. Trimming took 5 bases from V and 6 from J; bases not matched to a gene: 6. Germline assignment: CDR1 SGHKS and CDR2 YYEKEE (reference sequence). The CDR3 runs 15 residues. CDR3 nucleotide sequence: TGTGCCAGCAGGCGGACAGGGGGCACCGCCGGGGAGCTGTTTTTT. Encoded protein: CASRRTGGTAGELFF.

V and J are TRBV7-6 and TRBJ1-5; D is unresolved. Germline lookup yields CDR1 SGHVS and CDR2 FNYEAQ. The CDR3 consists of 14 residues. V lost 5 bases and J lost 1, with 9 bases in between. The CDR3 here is CASSLGPSNQPQHF. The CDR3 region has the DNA TGTGCCAGCAGCCTAGGGCCCAGCAATCAGCCCCAGCATTTT.

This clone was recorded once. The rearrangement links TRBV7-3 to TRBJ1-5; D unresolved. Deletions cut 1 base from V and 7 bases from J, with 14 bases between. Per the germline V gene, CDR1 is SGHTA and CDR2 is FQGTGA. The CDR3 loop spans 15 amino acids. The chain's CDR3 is CASSLMPGNGQPQHF. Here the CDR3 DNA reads TGTGCCAGCAGCTTAATGCCAGGAAATGGCCAGCCCCAGCATTTT.

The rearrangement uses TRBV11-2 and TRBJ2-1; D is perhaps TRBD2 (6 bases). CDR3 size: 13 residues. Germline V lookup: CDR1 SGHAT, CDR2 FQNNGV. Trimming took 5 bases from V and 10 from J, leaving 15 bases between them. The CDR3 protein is CASSRGGPGEQFF. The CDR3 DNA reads TGTGCCAGCAGCCGCGGAGGGCCGGGGGAGCAGTTCTTC. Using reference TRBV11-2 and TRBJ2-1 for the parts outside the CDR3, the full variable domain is EAGVAQSPRYKIIEKRQSVAFWCNPISGHATLYWYQQILGQGPKLLIQFQNNGVVDDSQLPKDRFSAERLKGVDSTLKIQPAKLEDSAVYLCASSRGGPGEQFFGPGTRLTVL.